The 17 T cell receptor beta chains listed next were all sequenced from one sample in a study of T cell responses to AZD1222 COVID-19 vaccine. The repertoire was sequenced with immunoSEQ multiplex PCR; TCRdb's copy has only in-frame clones and lacks some. Among over 200,000 clones listed, 90% to 95% were seen once. Sequencing was performed on peripheral blood, taken 28 days after the second dose of the MenACWY control vaccine. The receptors derive from an adult who received the MenACWY meningococcal vaccine as a control.

The rearrangement uses TRBV5-4 and TRBJ1-6, with TRBD1 identical over 9 bases. Per the germline V gene, CDR1 is SGHNT and CDR2 is YYREEE (reference sequence). The CDR3 covers 16 residues. V lost 4 bases to trimming and J lost 7 bases; unmatched junction nucleotides: 9. The CDR3 region is CASSGQGYNPNSPLHF. CDR3 coding DNA: TGTGCCAGCAGCGGACAGGGGTATAACCCGAATTCACCCCTCCACTTT.

V and J are TRBV11-2 and TRBJ2-7, with TRBD1 matching 8 bases. The germline gives CDR1 SGHAT, CDR2 FQNNGV. This CDR3 has 15 amino acids. Trimming took 7 bases from V and 2 from J; bases not matched to a gene: 10. The CDR3 DNA reads as TGTGCCAGCACCCCCCCGCCGGGACAGGCCTACGAGCAGTACTTC. Translated, it gives CASTPPPGQAYEQYF.

This rearrangement joins TRBV6-5 to TRBJ2-3; 9 bases are a match to TRBD2. J gave up 2 bases and V 4 bases, and 4 bases lay outside the gene matches. The germline CDR1 and CDR2 sequences are MNHEY and SVGAGI. The length of the CDR3 is 15 residues. The CDR3 loop reads CASSLAGEVTDTQYF. The CDR3 DNA sequence: TGTGCCAGCAGTTTAGCGGGAGAGGTCACAGATACGCAGTATTTT.

The rearrangement links TRBV28 to TRBJ2-7; no reliable D call. Germline CDR1 is MDHEN and CDR2 is SYDVKM. CDR3 length: 13 residues. The V end lost 3 bases, the J end lost 3 bases, and 9 bases lay between the germline ends. DNA of the CDR3: TGTGCCAGCAGTTTCAGGTTTAGCTACGAGCAGTACTTC. This codes for CASSFRFSYEQYF.

This sequence joins TRBV5-8 and TRBJ2-6, with unresolved D. Trimming took off 2 bases at V and 2 bases at J, with 8 bases between the two ends. Germline CDR1 and CDR2: SGHTS and YDEGEE. The CDR3 spans 15 residues. CDR3 protein: CASSLRVPGANVLTF. Written as DNA, the CDR3 is TGTGCCAGCAGCTTAAGGGTACCTGGGGCCAACGTCCTGACTTTC.

This clone showed up just a few times. The chain joins TRBV2 to TRBJ2-1; TRBD2 might be the D (5 bases). The CDR3 consists of 13 residues. V lost 4 bases and J lost 2, with 6 bases in between. Germline V CDR1 and CDR2: SNHLY, FYNNEI. The CDR3 here is CASSVGAYNEQFF. The CDR3 DNA reads as TGTGCCAGCAGTGTCGGGGCCTACAATGAGCAGTTCTTC.

J is TRBJ2-7 and V is TRBV29-1, with D tentatively TRBD1 (5 bases). Per the germline V gene, CDR1 is SQVTM and CDR2 is ANQGSEA. The CDR3 consists of 11 residues. V was trimmed by 7 bases and J by 6 bases, leaving 13 bases between them. The CDR3 DNA follows: TGCAGCGGGGGCAGAGTCGGCGAGCAGTACTTC. Translation gives CSGGRVGEQYF.

The chain recombines TRBV21-1 with TRBJ2-3; the table's TRBD1 call for D was not verified on the DNA. TRBV21-1 is a known pseudogene. This CDR3 region has 17 residues. The CDR3 reads CASIPLGQGFPTDTQYF. CDR3 nucleotide sequence: TGTGCCAGCATCCCCTTGGGACAGGGGTTTCCCACAGATACGCAGTATTTT.

The J gene is TRBJ1-1, the V gene TRBV10-3, with 9 bases lining up with TRBD1. The germline CDR1 and CDR2 sequences are ENHRY and SYGVKD. V shed 7 bases, J shed 10 bases, and the junction held 7 bases outside the gene matches. The CDR3 loop spans 12 amino acids. CDR3 nucleotide sequence: TGTGCCATCACTTCGGACAGGGGCGCAGCTTTCTTT. This encodes CAITSDRGAAFF.

In this sample, this clone turned up once. The chain carries TRBV5-6 and TRBJ2-5; D possibly corresponds to TRBD2 (5 bases). The CDR3 extends over 15 amino acids. From germline, CDR1 is SGHDT and CDR2 YYEEEE. Trimming left V 4 bases short and J 5 bases short, with 18 bases between. CDR3 residues: CASSILDSGPETQYF. In DNA, the CDR3 is TGTGCCAGCAGCATCTTGGACTCGGGCCCGGAGACCCAGTACTTC.

In DNA, the CDR3 is TGTGCCAGCAGCCAAGATCTCGCGGGGGGGCACAATGAGCAGTTCTTC. Translating it yields CASSQDLAGGHNEQFF. The rearrangement joins TRBV3-1 (or the pseudogene TRBV3-2) to TRBJ2-1, with 9 nucleotides matching TRBD2. V shed 0 bases, J shed 5 bases, and the junction held 5 bases outside the gene matches. The CDR3 spans 16 residues. The germline V gene encodes CDR1 LGHDT and CDR2 YNNKEL (reference sequence).

This chain uses TRBV28 with TRBJ2-7; the D gene is possibly TRBD1 (5 bases). The CDR3 totals 12 residues. Germline V gene data show CDR1 as MDHEN and CDR2 as SYDVKM. V was shortened by 2 bases and J by 6 bases, with 8 bases between the two germline ends. The CDR3, as DNA: TGTGCCAGCAGTTTAAGGACAAGCGAGCAGTACTTC. Its protein product is CASSLRTSEQYF.

The V call is TRBV7-2, the J call TRBJ1-4; D gene uncertain. The ends were cut back, 5 bases at V and 7 bases at J, with 11 bases in the middle. Germline V gives CDR1 SGHTA, CDR2 FQGNSA. The CDR3 length is 13 residues. CDR3 protein: CASSATAGEKLFF. Written as DNA, the CDR3 is TGTGCCAGCAGCGCGACGGCAGGTGAAAAACTGTTTTTT.

The V call is TRBV12-3 or TRBV12-4, the J call TRBJ1-1, with D possibly being TRBD1 (5 bases). The CDR3 is 13 amino acids. The V and J ends lost 6 bases and 0 bases respectively, with 8 bases between them. The CDR3 sequence is CASSDSLNTEAFF. The DNA for the CDR3 is TGTGCCAGCAGCGACAGCTTGAACACTGAAGCTTTCTTT.

This chain connects TRBV3-1 (or the pseudogene TRBV3-2) to TRBJ1-4; 9 nucleotides agree with TRBD1. CDR1 LGHDT and CDR2 YNNKEL come from the germline V gene (reference sequence). This CDR3 is built from 14 residues. Trimming took 6 bases from V and 7 from J; bases not matched to a gene: 6. Here the CDR3 reads CASRGQGVGEKLFF. The CDR3 DNA follows: TGTGCCAGCAGGGGACAGGGAGTTGGTGAAAAACTGTTTTTT.

The V call is TRBV9, the J call TRBJ1-2, with TRBD1 identical over 8 bases. Trimming took 0 bases from V and 5 from J; bases not matched to a gene: 6. Germline CDR1 is SGDLS and CDR2 is YYNGEE. The CDR3 is 15 residues long. CDR3 in amino acids: CASSVGRQGIYGYTF. The CDR3 nucleotides are TGTGCCAGCAGCGTAGGACGACAGGGGATTTATGGCTACACCTTC.

The genes are TRBV7-9 and TRBJ2-7; TRBD1 is a possible D gene (7 bases). Deletions cut 3 bases from V and 1 base from J, with 13 bases between. There are 15 residues in the CDR3. Germline lookup yields CDR1 SEHNR and CDR2 FQNEAQ (reference sequence). CDR3 loop: CASSLAQGGSYEQYF. The CDR3 DNA sequence: TGTGCCAGCAGCTTGGCGCAGGGGGGATCCTACGAGCAGTACTTC.